This T cell receptor (beta chain) was recorded in a study of blood T cell repertoires in COVID-19. It was during active infection that Seattle patients were enrolled and then longitudinally followed. This CDR3 has 13 amino acids. Germline V gives CDR1 SEHNR, CDR2 FQNEAQ (reference sequence). V was clipped by 3 bases and J by 8 bases; unmatched bases: 6. This clone occurred a few times. Clones were read by immunoSEQ multiplex PCR, and TCRdb kept only the in-frame ones, dropping some. The table shows 250,000 to 350,000 clones, with about four fifths occurring only once. The sequenced material came from peripheral blood. This sequence joins TRBV7-9 and TRBJ1-2; 7 nucleotides line up with TRBD1. The clonotype was recovered from a human donor with COVID-19, enrolled during active disease. The donor label of this sample is uncertain. CDR3: CASSFDRDGGYTF. CDR3 sequence (DNA): TGTGCCAGCAGCTTCGACAGGGATGGCGGCTACACCTTC.